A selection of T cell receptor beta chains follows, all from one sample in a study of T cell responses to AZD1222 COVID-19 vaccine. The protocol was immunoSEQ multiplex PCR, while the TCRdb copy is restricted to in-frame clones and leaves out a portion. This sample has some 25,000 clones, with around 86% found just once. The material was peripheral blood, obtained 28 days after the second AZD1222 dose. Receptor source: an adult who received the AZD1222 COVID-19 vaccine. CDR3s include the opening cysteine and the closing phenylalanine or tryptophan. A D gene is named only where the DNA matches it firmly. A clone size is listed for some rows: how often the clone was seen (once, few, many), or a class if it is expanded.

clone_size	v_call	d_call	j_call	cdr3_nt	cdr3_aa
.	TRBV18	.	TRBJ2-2	TGTGCCAGCTCACCATCTCCCCGCCGGGTCACCGGGGAGCTGTTTTTT	CASSPSPRRVTGELFF
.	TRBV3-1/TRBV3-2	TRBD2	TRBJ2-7	TGTGCCAGCAGCCAAGTTTCTAGCGGGGAGTACGAGCAGTACTTC	CASSQVSSGEYEQYF
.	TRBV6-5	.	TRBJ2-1	TGTGCCAGCAGTTACTCGAGTGGGAGCTCCTACAATGAGCAGTTCTTC	CASSYSSGSSYNEQFF
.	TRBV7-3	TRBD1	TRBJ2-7	TGTGCCAGCAGCTCACAGGGGGCGGCAATCTACGAGCAGTACTTC	CASSSQGAAIYEQYF
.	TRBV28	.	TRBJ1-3	TGTGCCAGCAGGACCAACTCTGGAAACACCATATATTTT	CASRTNSGNTIYF
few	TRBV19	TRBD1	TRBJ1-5	TGTGCCAGTAGGATTGGCACCGGGACAGGGACAGATCAGCCCCAGCATTTT	CASRIGTGTGTDQPQHF
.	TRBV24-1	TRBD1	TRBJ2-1	TGTGCCACCAGTGCCCCGACAGGGGATTCCTACAATGAGCAGTTCTTC	CATSAPTGDSYNEQFF
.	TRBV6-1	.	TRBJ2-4	TGTGCCAGCAGTGAAGGCAGGCAGGGCATAGCCAAAAACATTCAGTACTTC	CASSEGRQGIAKNIQYF
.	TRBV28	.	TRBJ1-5	TGTGCCAGCAGTTTCAGGGTGGACAATCAGCCCCAGCATTTT	CASSFRVDNQPQHF
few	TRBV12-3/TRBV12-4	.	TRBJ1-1	TGTGCCAAGAGCAGGATGAACACTGAAGCTTTCTTT	CAKSRMNTEAFF
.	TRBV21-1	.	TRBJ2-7	TGTGCCAGCAATCGGATTGCGGGAGGCCCCACCTACGAGCAGTACTTC	CASNRIAGGPTYEQYF
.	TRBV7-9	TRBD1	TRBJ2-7	TGTGCCAGCAGCTACGGACAGGCCACCTACGAGCAGTACTTC	CASSYGQATYEQYF
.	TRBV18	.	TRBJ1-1	TGTGCCAGCTCAGCGGACGGGAACACTGAAGCTTTCTTT	CASSADGNTEAFF
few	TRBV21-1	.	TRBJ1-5	TGTGCCAGCAGCAAAGGGGGAGGGACTCTTGGCAATCAGCCCCAGCATTTT	CASSKGGGTLGNQPQHF
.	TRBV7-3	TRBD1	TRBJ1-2	TGTGCCAGCAGCTTAAGCCCGGGACAGGAAGGCTACACCTTC	CASSLSPGQEGYTF
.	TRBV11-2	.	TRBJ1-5	TGTGCCAGCAGCTTATCAGTTAGCAATCAGCCCCAGCATTTT	CASSLSVSNQPQHF
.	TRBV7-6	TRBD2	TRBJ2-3	TGTGCCAGCAGCTTAGTCGCGGGGGTGGCAGATACGCAGTATTTT	CASSLVAGVADTQYF
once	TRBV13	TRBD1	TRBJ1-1	TGTGCCAGCAGCTTTTCCGGGACAGGGGGTGACACTGAAGCTTTCTTT	CASSFSGTGGDTEAFF
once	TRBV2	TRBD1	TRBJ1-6	TGTGCCAGCAGGAGGGACAGTGTTTCACCCCTCCACTTT	CASRRDSVSPLHF
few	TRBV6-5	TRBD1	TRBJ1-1	TGTGCCAGCAGGCGACAGGGCATGAACACTGAAGCTTTCTTT	CASRRQGMNTEAFF
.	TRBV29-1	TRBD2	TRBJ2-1	TGCAGCGTTGCGAGCGGGGATGGGCAGTTCTTC	CSVASGDGQFF
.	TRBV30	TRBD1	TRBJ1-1	TGTGCCTGGGCAACAGGGGGCTACACTGAAGCTTTCTTT	CAWATGGYTEAFF
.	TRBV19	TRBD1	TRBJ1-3	TGTGCCAGTAGTATGGACAGGCGAGGAAACACCATATATTTT	CASSMDRRGNTIYF
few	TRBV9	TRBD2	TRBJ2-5	TGTGCCAGCAGCTACAGTCTAGCGGGAGATAAAGAGACCCAGTACTTC	CASSYSLAGDKETQYF